This TCR beta chain derives from a study of shared clonotypes between healthy human individuals. Whole-study context: Per donor, three plates held CD4 naive cells, three held CD4 memory, two held CD8 naive and one held CD8 memory.

Sequencing used immunoSEQ multiplex PCR; TCRdb keeps in-frame clones, though not all of them. This sample carries roughly 2.5 million clones, 90% to 95% of them seen once, and the ten largest clones take 0.13% to 0.15%. Study observations and caveats: Naive subsets typically showed greater estimated richness than memory subsets.

This CDR3 spans 16 amino acids. V lost 5 bases, J lost 5 bases, and 21 bases lay in between. Germline CDR1 and CDR2: SGHTA and FQGNSA. This clone was seen only once. What it recognizes is unknown. In the CD4+ fraction, cells were divided into CD45RA+ naive and CD45RA-negative memory subsets. The chain has TRBV7-2 and TRBJ2-5; D may be TRBD1 (6 bases). The TCR comes from a man between 18 and 29 years old in good health. Sequences were obtained from naive CD4+ T cells sorted from blood. Subset of the sample: CD45RA+ positively selected. The CDR3 coding sequence is TGTGCCAGCAGCCCCCGGAAGGGGGAGATATACGAGACCCAGTACTTC. Encoded protein: CASSPRKGEIYETQYF.